A selection of T cell receptor beta chains follows, all from one sample in a study of blood T cells in healthy people across ages. TCRdb independently ran MiXCR on the 5' RACE reads; one entry per CDR3 protein. The profile shows 1.5 million to 1.9 million distinct CDR3 sequences, roughly 43% of them singletons. What was sequenced was blood. Source of these receptors: a woman younger than 30 in good health. CDR3s include the opening cysteine and the closing phenylalanine or tryptophan. A D gene is named only where the DNA matches it firmly. Not all rows give a size; the values are once, few, many and, for expanded clones, a class.

>TRBV12-3/TRBV12-4|NA|NA|TRBJ2-1
CASGPSGLQGNEQFF
TGTGCCAGCGGGCCCTCTGGACTACAGGGTAATGAGCAGTTCTTC
>TRBV27|TRBD2|NA|TRBJ2-7
CASSFTSGTFYEQYF
TGCGCCAGCAGCTTCACTAGCGGGACTTTTTACGAGCAGTACTTC
>TRBV25-1|TRBD1|once|TRBJ2-5
CASRAQGGQETQYF
TGTGCCAGCAGGGCACAGGGGGGCCAAGAGACCCAGTACTTC
>TRBV4-3|TRBD1|NA|TRBJ1-6
CASSQAPGQSSYNSPLHF
TGCGCCAGCAGCCAAGCCCCGGGACAGAGCTCCTATAATTCACCCCTCCACTTT
>TRBV20-1|NA|NA|TRBJ2-3
CSARVAKGKLTQYF
TGCAGTGCTAGAGTAGCTAAGGGGAAACTTACGCAGTATTTT
>TRBV12-3/TRBV12-4|TRBD2|NA|TRBJ2-1
CASSSRTSGNEQFF
TGTGCCAGCAGTTCCAGGACTAGCGGTAATGAGCAGTTCTTC
>TRBV6-2/TRBV6-3|TRBD1|NA|TRBJ2-7
CASKTGDEQYF
TGTGCCAGCAAAACAGGGGATGAGCAGTACTTC
>TRBV5-1|NA|NA|TRBJ2-1
CASIIVDYNEQFF
TGCGCCAGCATCATCGTCGACTACAATGAGCAGTTCTTC
>TRBV5-1|NA|NA|TRBJ1-1
CASSFTVLGNTEAFF
TGCGCCAGCAGCTTTACAGTATTGGGGAACACTGAAGCTTTCTTT
>TRBV7-9|NA|NA|TRBJ2-3
CASSPPSDFAQYF
TGTGCCAGCAGCCCTCCGAGCGACTTTGCGCAGTATTTT
>TRBV11-2|NA|NA|TRBJ1-1
CASSLYGGQLTEAFF
TGTGCCAGCAGCTTATACGGGGGGCAGCTCACTGAAGCTTTCTTT
>TRBV3-1|NA|few|TRBJ2-7
CASSHAGSYNEQYF
TGTGCCAGCAGCCACGCAGGGTCCTACAATGAGCAGTACTTC
>TRBV2|NA|NA|TRBJ2-7
CASLSQGILAEAQYF
TGTGCCAGCCTCTCCCAGGGGATTTTGGCAGAGGCCCAGTACTTC
>TRBV18|NA|few|TRBJ1-4
CASSPVDSTNEKLFF
TGTGCCAGCTCACCGGTGGACTCAACTAATGAAAAACTGTTTTTT
>TRBV6-1|NA|many|TRBJ1-1
CASSGQPNTEAFF
TGTGCCAGCAGTGGACAGCCGAACACTGAAGCTTTCTTT